Listed here is a single TCR beta chain. The target antigen is unknown. The data were taken from a study of shared clonotypes between healthy human individuals. Study outcomes and limitations: The small donor group covered limited genetic and exposure diversity. Sharing across four donors was highest in naive CD4 (around 5%) and lowest in memory CD8 (roughly 0.4%).

The split of CD4+ cells yielded CD45RA+ naive and CD45RA-negative memory subsets. Assay execution proceeded at the deep level. Measured with immunoSEQ multiplex PCR; TCRdb has only the in-frame clones, and not every one. The sample contains around 2.5 million clones, approximately 94% of which appear only once. Sequenced sample: naive CD4+ T cells from PBMCs. As for subset: CD45RA+ positively selected. The receptor was derived from a man aged 18 to 29 in good health. Some clones in this sample may be carry-over from other donors' samples.

The CDR3 DNA sequence: TGTGCCAGCAGCTCGAATCGACAGGGGTCTGAAGCTTTCTTT. Its protein is CASSSNRQGSEAFF. The chain has TRBV7-2 and TRBJ1-1; 8 positions match TRBD1. The CDR3 is 14 amino acids. Losses at the gene ends were 4 bases for V and 6 bases for J; bases not matched to a gene: 7. Germline lookup yields CDR1 SGHTA and CDR2 FQGNSA.